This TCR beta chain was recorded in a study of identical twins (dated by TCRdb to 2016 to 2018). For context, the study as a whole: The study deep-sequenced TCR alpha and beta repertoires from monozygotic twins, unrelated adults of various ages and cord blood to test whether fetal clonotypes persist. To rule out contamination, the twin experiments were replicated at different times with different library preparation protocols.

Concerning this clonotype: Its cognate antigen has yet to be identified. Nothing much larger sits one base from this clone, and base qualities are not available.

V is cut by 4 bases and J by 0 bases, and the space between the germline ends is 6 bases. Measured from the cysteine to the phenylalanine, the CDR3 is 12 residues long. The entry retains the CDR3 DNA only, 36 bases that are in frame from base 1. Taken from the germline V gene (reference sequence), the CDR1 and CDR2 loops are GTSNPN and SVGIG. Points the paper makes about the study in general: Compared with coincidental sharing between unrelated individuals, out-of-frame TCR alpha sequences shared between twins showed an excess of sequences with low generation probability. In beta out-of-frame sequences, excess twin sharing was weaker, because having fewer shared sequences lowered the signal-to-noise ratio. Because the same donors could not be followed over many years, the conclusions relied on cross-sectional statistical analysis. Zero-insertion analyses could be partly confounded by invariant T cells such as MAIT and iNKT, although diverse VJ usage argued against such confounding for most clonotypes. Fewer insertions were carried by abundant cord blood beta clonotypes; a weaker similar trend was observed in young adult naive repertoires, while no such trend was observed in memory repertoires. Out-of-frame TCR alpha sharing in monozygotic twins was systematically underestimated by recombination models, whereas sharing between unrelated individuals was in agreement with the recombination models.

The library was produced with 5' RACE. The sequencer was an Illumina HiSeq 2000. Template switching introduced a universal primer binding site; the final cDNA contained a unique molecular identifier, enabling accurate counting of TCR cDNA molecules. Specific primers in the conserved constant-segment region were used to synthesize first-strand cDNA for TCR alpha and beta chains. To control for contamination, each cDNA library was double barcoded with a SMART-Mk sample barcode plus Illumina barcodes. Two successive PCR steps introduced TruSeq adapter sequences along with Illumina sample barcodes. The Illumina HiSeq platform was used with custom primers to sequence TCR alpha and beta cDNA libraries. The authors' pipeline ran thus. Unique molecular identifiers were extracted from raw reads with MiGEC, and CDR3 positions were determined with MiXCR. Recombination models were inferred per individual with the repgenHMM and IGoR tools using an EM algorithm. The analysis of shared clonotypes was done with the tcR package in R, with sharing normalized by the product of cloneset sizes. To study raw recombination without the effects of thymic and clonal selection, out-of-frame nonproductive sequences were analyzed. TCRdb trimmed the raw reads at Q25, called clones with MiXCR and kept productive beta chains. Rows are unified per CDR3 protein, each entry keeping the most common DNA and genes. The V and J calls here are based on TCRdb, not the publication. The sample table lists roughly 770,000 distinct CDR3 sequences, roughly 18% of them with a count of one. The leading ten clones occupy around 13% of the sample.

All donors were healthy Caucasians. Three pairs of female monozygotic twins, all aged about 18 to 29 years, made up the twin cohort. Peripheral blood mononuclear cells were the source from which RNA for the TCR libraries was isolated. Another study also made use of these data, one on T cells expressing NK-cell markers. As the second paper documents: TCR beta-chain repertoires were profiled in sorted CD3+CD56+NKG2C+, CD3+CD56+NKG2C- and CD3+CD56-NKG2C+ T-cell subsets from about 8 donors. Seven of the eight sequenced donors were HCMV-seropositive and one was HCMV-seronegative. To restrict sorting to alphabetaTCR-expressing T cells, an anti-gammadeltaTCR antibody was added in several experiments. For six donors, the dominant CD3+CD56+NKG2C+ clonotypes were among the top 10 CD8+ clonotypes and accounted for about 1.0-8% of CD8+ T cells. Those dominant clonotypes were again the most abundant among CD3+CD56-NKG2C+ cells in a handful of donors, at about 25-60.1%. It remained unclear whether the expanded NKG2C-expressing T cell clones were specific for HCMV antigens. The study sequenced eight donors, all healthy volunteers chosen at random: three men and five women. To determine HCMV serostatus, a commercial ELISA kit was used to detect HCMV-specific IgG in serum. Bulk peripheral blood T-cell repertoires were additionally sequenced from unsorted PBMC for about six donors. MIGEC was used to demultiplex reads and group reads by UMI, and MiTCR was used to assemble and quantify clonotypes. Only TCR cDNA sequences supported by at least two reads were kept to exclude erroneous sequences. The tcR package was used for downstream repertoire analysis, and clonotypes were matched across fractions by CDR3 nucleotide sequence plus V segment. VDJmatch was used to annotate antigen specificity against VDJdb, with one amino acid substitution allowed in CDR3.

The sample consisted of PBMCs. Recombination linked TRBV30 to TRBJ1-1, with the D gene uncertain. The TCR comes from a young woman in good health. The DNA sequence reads TGTGCCTGGAAACTGATGAACACTGAAGCTTTCTTT. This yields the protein CAWKLMNTEAFF.